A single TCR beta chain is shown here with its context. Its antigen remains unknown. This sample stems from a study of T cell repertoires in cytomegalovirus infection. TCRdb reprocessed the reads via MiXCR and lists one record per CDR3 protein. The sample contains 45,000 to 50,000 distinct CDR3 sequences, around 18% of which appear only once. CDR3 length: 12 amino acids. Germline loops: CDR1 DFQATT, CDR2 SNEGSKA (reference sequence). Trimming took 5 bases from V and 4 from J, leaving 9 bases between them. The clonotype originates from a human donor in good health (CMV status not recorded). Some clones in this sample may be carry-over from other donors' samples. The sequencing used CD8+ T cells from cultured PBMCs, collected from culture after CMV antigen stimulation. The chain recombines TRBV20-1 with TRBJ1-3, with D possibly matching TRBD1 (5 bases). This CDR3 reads CSAGTQGNTIYF. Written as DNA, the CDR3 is TGCAGTGCTGGGACCCAAGGAAACACCATATATTTT.